This T cell receptor beta chain was sequenced in a study of T cell repertoires in cytomegalovirus infection. This clonotype showed up just a few times. Its antigen remains unidentified. One entry per CDR3 protein results from TCRdb running MiXCR on the reads. The table lists fewer than 1,000,000 distinct CDR3 sequences, 31% of them singletons. The V gene lost 5 bases and the J gene lost 8 bases, with 15 bases spanning the gap. This CDR3 is 13 amino acids long. From germline, CDR1 is MNHEY and CDR2 SMNVEV (reference sequence). This clonotype originated in a human donor in good health (CMV status not recorded). Some clones in this sample may be carry-over from other donors' samples. The specimen was cultured CD8+ T cells from PBMCs, collected from culture after CMV antigen stimulation. V and J are TRBV27 and TRBJ1-1; a weak D match, TRBD1 (5 bases). The CDR3 region is CASSRRVGVEAFF. DNA for the CDR3: TGTGCCAGCAGTCGGAGAGTGGGGGTCGAAGCTTTCTTT.